This T cell receptor (beta chain) emerged from a study of blood T cell repertoires in COVID-19. This table comes from immunoSEQ multiplex PCR, and its TCRdb copy is limited to in-frame clones, with some not included. The sample holds approximately 170,000 clones; 65% to 90% are singletons and the top ten take 8% to 10%. Trimming removed 5 bases at V and 2 bases at J, with 15 bases between. The CDR3 totals 15 residues. From germline, CDR1 is MNHEY and CDR2 SVGEGT. The sequencing sample was made of peripheral blood. The V gene is TRBV6-2 or TRBV6-3, the J gene TRBJ1-2; D not certain. This TCR was sampled from a man aged 45-65 years with active or convalescent COVID-19. The CDR3 DNA reads TGTGCCAGCAGTCGTCCTTCTACACAGAACTATGGCTACACCTTC. This gives the protein CASSRPSTQNYGYTF.